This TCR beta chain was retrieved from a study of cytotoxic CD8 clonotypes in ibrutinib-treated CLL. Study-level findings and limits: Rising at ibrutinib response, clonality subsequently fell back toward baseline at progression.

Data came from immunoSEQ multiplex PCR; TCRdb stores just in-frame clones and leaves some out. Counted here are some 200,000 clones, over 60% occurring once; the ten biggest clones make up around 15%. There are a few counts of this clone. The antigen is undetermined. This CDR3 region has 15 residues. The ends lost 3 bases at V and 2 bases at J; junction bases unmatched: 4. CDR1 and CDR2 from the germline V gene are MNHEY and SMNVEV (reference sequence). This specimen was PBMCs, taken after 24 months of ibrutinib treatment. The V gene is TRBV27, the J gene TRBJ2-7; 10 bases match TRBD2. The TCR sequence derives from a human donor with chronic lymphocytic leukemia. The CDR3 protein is CASSLWTSGTYEQYF. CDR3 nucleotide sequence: TGTGCCAGCAGTTTGTGGACTAGCGGAACCTACGAGCAGTACTTC.